The sequence of this T cell receptor beta chain was determined in a study of blood T cell repertoires in COVID-19. At the level of the study: The samples span acute and convalescent COVID-19 from the United States, Italy and Spain. The analysed material was cDNA or gDNA that came from T cells, B-cell-depleted T cells, or PBMCs.

From germline, CDR1 is MNHEY and CDR2 SMNVEV (reference sequence). The CDR3 is 16 residues long. V was pared by 6 bases and J by 6 bases, with 11 bases of the junction left unmatched. Original data processing: Reference gene primers were amplified, and this amplification served to estimate nucleated cell counts. TCRdb's table, derived via immunoSEQ multiplex PCR, lists solely in-frame clones and lacks some. V, J and clone size were drawn from that table, and D and trimming were deduced from the DNA. The table lists some 200,000 clones, more than 70% of them singletons. The sample taken for sequencing was peripheral blood. The V call is TRBV27, the J call TRBJ2-5, with 12 bases lining up with TRBD1. This receptor was obtained from a human donor in a cohort sampled during active COVID-19. CDR3 amino acids: CASRLAGTGGSKTQYF. The CDR3 DNA sequence: TGTGCCAGCAGACTGGCCGGGACAGGGGGCTCAAAGACCCAGTACTTC.